This entry lists 11 T cell receptor beta chains sequenced from one sample in a study of T cell responses to AZD1222 COVID-19 vaccine. Sequencing was performed with immunoSEQ multiplex PCR; in TCRdb, only in-frame clones are kept and a portion is missing. The table has about 140,000 clones, 90% to 95% seen once; the top ten hold roughly 4%. This specimen consisted of peripheral blood, obtained 28 days after the second AZD1222 dose. These receptors all come from an adult who received the AZD1222 COVID-19 vaccine.

The rearrangement uses TRBV28 and TRBJ2-7, with TRBD2 matching over 8 bases. Trimming took 6 bases from V and 1 from J; bases not matched to a gene: 8. The germline gives CDR1 MDHEN, CDR2 SYDVKM. This CDR3 region has 15 residues. The CDR3 nucleotides read TGTGCCAGCAGGGGAAGCGGGAGTGGTTCCTACGAGCAGTACTTC. It translates to CASRGSGSGSYEQYF. The full variable domain, with the rest looked up from reference TRBV28 and TRBJ2-7, is DVKVTQSSRYLVKRTGEKVFLECVQDMDHENMFWYRQDPGLGLRLIYFSYDVKMKEKGDIPEGYSVSREKKERFSLILESASTNQTSMYLCASRGSGSGSYEQYFGPGTRLTVT.

This rearrangement joins TRBV7-8 to TRBJ2-7; D gene unclear. The V and J ends lost 1 base and 6 bases respectively, with 10 bases between them. CDR1 and CDR2 (germline): SGHVS, FQNEAQ. CDR3 size: 13 residues. Here the CDR3 DNA reads TGTGCCAGCAGCTTAGTCAGGCTTGGCGAGCAGTACTTC. This sequence encodes CASSLVRLGEQYF. The full variable domain, in which reference TRBV7-8 and TRBJ2-7 provide the parts outside the CDR3, is GAGVSQSPRYKVAKRGQDVALRCDPISGHVSLFWYQQALGQGPEFLTYFQNEAQLDKSGLPSDRFFAERPEGSVSTLKIQRTQQEDSAVYLCASSLVRLGEQYFGPGTRLTVT.

On this clone itself: Within the sample, other DNA sequences also encode this same CDR3. The chain's CDR3 is CASSSTGGFYEQYF. The CDR3 region has the DNA TGTGCCAGCAGCTCGACAGGGGGTTTCTACGAGCAGTACTTC. The rearrangement uses TRBV7-2 and TRBJ2-7; 9 bases agree with TRBD1. The CDR3 runs to 14 residues. The V and J ends lost 4 bases and 3 bases, in that order; junction bases with no gene match: 4. CDR1 and CDR2 from the germline V gene are SGHTA and FQGNSA.

The chain has TRBV19 and TRBJ1-2; the match to TRBD1 covers 8 bases. The CDR3 extends over 14 amino acids. V trimming: 7 bases; J trimming: 6 bases; junction bases outside the gene matches: 10. The germline V gene has CDR1 LNHDA and CDR2 SQIVND (reference sequence). The CDR3 region is CASTPGQVAHGYTF. CDR3 DNA: TGTGCCAGTACCCCGGGACAGGTGGCTCATGGCTACACCTTC. Combining the CDR3 with reference TRBV19 and TRBJ1-2 gives the whole variable domain DGGITQSPKYLFRKEGQNVTLSCEQNLNHDAMYWYRQDPGQGLRLIYYSQIVNDFQKGDIAEGYSVSREKKESFPLTVTSAQKNPTAFYLCASTPGQVAHGYTFGSGTRLTVV.

The rearrangement links TRBV5-1 to TRBJ2-7; D is ambiguous. Germline assignment: CDR1 SGHRS and CDR2 YFSETQ. This CDR3 comprises 15 residues. Trimming pared 0 bases from V and 3 bases from J, leaving 13 bases between. For the CDR3, the DNA is TGCGCCAGCAGCTTGGAGAGTAGGAGACACTACGAGCAGTACTTC. This sequence encodes CASSLESRRHYEQYF.

The V gene is TRBV13, the J gene TRBJ1-5; D gene unclear. The ends were cut back, 0 bases at V and 4 bases at J, with 7 bases in the middle. The CDR3 consists of 14 residues. In germline, CDR1 is PRHDT, CDR2 FYEKMQ (reference sequence). The DNA of the CDR3 is TGTGCCAGCAGCTTAGGCCTGGGAAATCAGCCCCAGCATTTT. Protein: CASSLGLGNQPQHF.

CDR3 nucleotides: TGTGCCAGCAGTTTAAGAGGACAGGGGGCGACCACTGAAGCTTTCTTT. The encoded protein is CASSLRGQGATTEAFF. The rearrangement links TRBV28 to TRBJ1-1, with TRBD1 matching over 11 bases. With 2 bases clipped from V and 4 bases from J, the junction kept 6 bases outside the gene matches. CDR1 and CDR2 (germline): MDHEN, SYDVKM. The CDR3 extends over 16 amino acids.

The chain carries TRBV29-1 and TRBJ1-5, with 8 nucleotides matching TRBD1. This CDR3 region has 14 residues. CDR1 and CDR2 from the germline V gene are SQVTM and ANQGSEA. The J segment lost 4 bases and the V segment lost 4 bases, leaving 6 bases of the junction unmatched. CDR3 amino acids: CSVVLGTGNQPQHF. CDR3 nucleotide sequence: TGCAGCGTTGTGCTCGGGACAGGAAATCAGCCCCAGCATTTT. The full variable domain, completed using reference TRBV29-1 and TRBJ1-5, is SAVISQKPSRDICQRGTSLTIQCQVDSQVTMMFWYRQQPGQSLTLIATANQGSEATYESGFVIDKFPISRPNLTFSTLTVSNMSPEDSSIYLCSVVLGTGNQPQHFGDGTRLSIL.

The chain employs TRBV29-1 and TRBJ1-2; perhaps TRBD1 as D (6 bases). Germline V CDR1 and CDR2: SQVTM, ANQGSEA. V was cut by 4 bases and J by 4 bases, with 10 bases left in between. The CDR3 has 12 amino acids. The CDR3 DNA is TGCAGCGTTGGGACAGCAACCTATGGCTACACCTTC. Protein: CSVGTATYGYTF. Looking up the rest from reference TRBV29-1 and TRBJ1-2 gives the full variable domain: SAVISQKPSRDICQRGTSLTIQCQVDSQVTMMFWYRQQPGQSLTLIATANQGSEATYESGFVIDKFPISRPNLTFSTLTVSNMSPEDSSIYLCSVGTATYGYTFGSGTRLTVV.

This rearrangement joins TRBV4-3 to TRBJ2-7, with TRBD1 matching 7 bases. The J segment lost 1 base and the V segment lost 0 bases, leaving 3 bases of the junction unmatched. This CDR3 is built from 15 residues. Germline assignment: CDR1 LGHNA and CDR2 YSLEER. For the CDR3, the DNA is TGCGCCAGCAGCCAAGACCGGGACAGTTCCTACGAGCAGTACTTC. It encodes CASSQDRDSSYEQYF.

This clone was observed a single time. The genes are TRBV21-1 and TRBJ1-2; TRBD1 is the table's D call and was not checked against the DNA. TRBV21-1 is assigned pseudogene status. This CDR3 is built from 15 residues. CDR3 in amino acids: CASSKAKGANYGYTF. The CDR3 bases are TGTGCCAGCAGCAAAGCGAAGGGGGCCAACTATGGCTACACCTTC.